This TCR beta chain was identified in a study of blood T cell repertoires in COVID-19. Per the germline V gene, CDR1 is SGDLS and CDR2 is YYNGEE. Trimming left V 0 bases short and J 2 bases short, with 10 bases between. This CDR3 is 15 amino acids long. Recruits, aged roughly 18 to 95 years, lived in 20 to 30 US areas. Measured with immunoSEQ multiplex PCR; TCRdb has only the in-frame clones, and not every one. This sample yields about 230,000 clones, of which around 89% are seen a single time; roughly 2.5% belongs to the top ten. The TCR comes from a woman aged 40 to 50 with acute COVID-19. This chain links TRBV9 with TRBJ2-3, with a possible D match to TRBD2 (6 bases). The specimen was PBMCs or T cells enriched from blood (not recorded which). CDR3 sequence reads: CASSVGVADTDTQYF. DNA for the CDR3: TGTGCCAGCAGCGTAGGGGTAGCGGACACAGATACGCAGTATTTT. Full variable domain (remainder filled in from reference TRBV9 and TRBJ2-3): DSGVTQTPKHLITATGQRVTLRCSPRSGDLSVYWYQQSLDQGLQFLIQYYNGEERAKGNILERFSAQQFPDLHSELNLSSLELGDSALYFCASSVGVADTDTQYFGPGTRLTVL.